A selection of T cell receptor beta chains follows, all from one sample in a study of blood T cell repertoires in COVID-19. TCRdb's table, derived via immunoSEQ multiplex PCR, lists solely in-frame clones and lacks some. The repertoire holds fewer than 130,000 clones, with 76% as singletons. Sequenced: peripheral blood. The receptors originated from an elderly woman with acute or convalescent COVID-19. Both conserved end residues are part of each CDR3. A D gene is named only where the DNA matches it firmly. Clone size, where shown, is once, few, many, or a class for clones that have expanded.

TRBJ1-6 | TRBD1 | TRBV28 | few | CASSKGQGGSPLHF | TGTGCCAGCAGTAAAGGACAGGGGGGTTCACCCCTCCACTTT
TRBJ2-1 | TRBD1 | TRBV4-1 | NA | CASSQPIRGTGGNEQFF | TGCGCCAGCAGCCAACCGATCCGAGGGACAGGGGGGAATGAGCAGTTCTTC
TRBJ2-2 | TRBD1 | TRBV4-1 | NA | CASSQSPGQGATGELFF | TGCGCCAGCAGCCAATCTCCGGGACAGGGGGCCACCGGGGAGCTGTTTTTT
TRBJ2-3 | NA | TRBV5-1 | NA | CASSTFQDPGADTQYF | TGCGCCAGCAGCACGTTTCAGGATCCGGGGGCAGATACGCAGTATTTT
TRBJ1-2 | TRBD1 | TRBV7-2 | NA | CASSLNPGQGGGYTF | TGTGCCAGCAGCTTAAATCCGGGACAGGGCGGTGGCTACACCTTC
TRBJ2-7 | TRBD2 | TRBV9 | NA | CASSVGTSGNSLSYEQYF | TGTGCCAGCAGCGTAGGGACTAGCGGGAACTCATTAAGCTACGAGCAGTACTTC
TRBJ2-2 | NA | TRBV6-6 | NA | CASSHGRPSTGELFF | TGTGCCAGCAGTCACGGTCGTCCGTCCACCGGGGAGCTGTTTTTT
TRBJ2-2 | NA | TRBV7-3 | NA | CASSFLGSNLAGELFF | TGTGCCAGCAGCTTCCTCGGGTCCAATCTAGCCGGGGAGCTGTTTTTT
TRBJ1-1 | NA | TRBV5-4 | NA | CASRQGLTNTEAFF | TGTGCCAGCAGGCAGGGACTTACCAACACTGAAGCTTTCTTT
TRBJ1-5 | NA | TRBV7-2 | NA | CASSLRSGINQPQHF | TGTGCCAGCAGCCTCCGCTCAGGGATTAATCAGCCCCAGCATTTT
TRBJ1-5 | NA | TRBV28 | NA | CASNAGNQPQHF | TGTGCCAGCAATGCAGGGAATCAGCCCCAGCATTTT
TRBJ2-1 | NA | TRBV5-4 | few | CASSIGRASSYNEQFF | TGTGCCAGCAGTATAGGGCGGGCAAGCTCCTACAATGAGCAGTTCTTC
TRBJ1-2 | NA | TRBV3-1/TRBV3-2 | NA | CASSQTGFDYGYTF | TGTGCCAGCAGCCAAACGGGGTTCGACTATGGCTACACCTTC
TRBJ1-1 | TRBD1 | TRBV9 | NA | CASSPHEGANTEAFF | TGTGCCAGCAGCCCTCATGAGGGGGCGAACACTGAAGCTTTCTTT
TRBJ2-2 | NA | TRBV9 | once | CASSVERSGLTTGELFF | TGTGCCAGCAGCGTAGAGAGAAGCGGGTTAACCACCGGGGAGCTGTTTTTT
TRBJ1-5 | TRBD1 | TRBV7-9 | once | CASTQGASNQPQHF | TGTGCCAGCACCCAGGGGGCTAGCAATCAGCCCCAGCATTTT
TRBJ1-2 | NA | TRBV14 | NA | CASSQDLRGGRGYTF | TGTGCCAGCAGCCAAGATCTTAGGGGGGGCCGGGGCTACACCTTC
TRBJ1-5 | NA | TRBV4-1 | NA | CASSQERDQPQHF | TGCGCCAGCAGCCAAGAGAGGGATCAGCCCCAGCATTTT
TRBJ2-3 | NA | TRBV7-2 | NA | CASSLNTVSTDTQYF | TGTGCCAGCAGCTTAAATACGGTGAGCACAGATACGCAGTATTTT
TRBJ1-5 | TRBD1 | TRBV30 | NA | CAWSGNTGGGQPQHF | TGTGCCTGGAGTGGCAATACAGGGGGCGGTCAGCCCCAGCATTTT
TRBJ1-6 | TRBD1 | TRBV3-1/TRBV3-2 | many | CASSPRTTGEYSPLHF | TGTGCCAGCAGCCCCCGGACGACAGGGGAGTATTCACCCCTCCACTTT
TRBJ1-5 | TRBD1 | TRBV9 | NA | CASSSTGGGNQPQHF | TGTGCCAGCAGCTCGACAGGGGGCGGTAATCAGCCCCAGCATTTT
TRBJ1-6 | NA | TRBV7-9 | NA | CASSSARDSIGNSPLHF | TGTGCCAGCAGCTCTGCCAGGGATAGTATAGGAAATTCACCCCTCCACTTT
TRBJ1-2 | NA | TRBV6-5 | NA | CASSLERFYGYTF | TGTGCCAGCAGTTTAGAACGGTTTTATGGCTACACCTTC
TRBJ2-7 | TRBD1 | TRBV6-5 | NA | CASSTTGDSYEQYF | TGTGCCAGCAGTACGACAGGGGACTCCTACGAGCAGTACTTC
TRBJ2-1 | TRBD2 | TRBV27 | NA | CASSSNPKSGIWGEQFF | TGTGCCAGCAGTTCGAACCCAAAAAGCGGGATTTGGGGTGAGCAGTTCTTC
TRBJ2-1 | TRBD2 | TRBV4-1 | NA | CASSQVTVGLRRRQFF | TGCGCCAGCAGCCAAGTGACCGTGGGACTACGACGAAGGCAGTTCTTC
TRBJ2-2 | NA | TRBV18 | few | CASSPTTNTGELFF | TGTGCCAGCTCACCAACTACGAACACCGGGGAGCTGTTTTTT
TRBJ1-1 | NA | TRBV6-1 | NA | CASSEPSTPRGNTEAFF | TGTGCCAGCAGTGAGCCCTCGACCCCCCGAGGGAACACTGAAGCTTTCTTT
TRBJ2-2 | NA | TRBV29-1 | once | CSVVDHTANTGELFF | TGCAGCGTTGTCGATCACACCGCGAACACCGGGGAGCTGTTTTTT
TRBJ1-6 | TRBD1 | TRBV10-2 | NA | CASTPGQGPSPLHF | TGCGCCAGCACCCCGGGACAGGGGCCCTCGCCCCTCCACTTT
TRBJ1-1 | NA | TRBV30 | NA | CAWNRPPGSEAFF | TGTGCCTGGAATCGGCCCCCAGGGTCTGAAGCTTTCTTT
TRBJ1-4 | TRBD1 | TRBV7-9 | few | CASSSGQGTDEKLFF | TGTGCCAGCAGCTCCGGACAGGGGACGGATGAAAAACTGTTTTTT
TRBJ1-1 | TRBD1 | TRBV27 | NA | CASSQQPGQGAPEAFF | TGTGCCAGCAGTCAGCAACCGGGACAGGGGGCGCCTGAAGCTTTCTTT
TRBJ1-1 | TRBD1 | TRBV30 | NA | CAWMNTGGTEAFF | TGTGCCTGGATGAATACAGGGGGTACTGAAGCTTTCTTT
TRBJ1-6 | NA | TRBV14 | NA | CASSPRQDSPLHF | TGTGCCAGCAGCCCCCGACAGGATTCACCCCTCCACTTT
TRBJ2-2 | TRBD1 | TRBV28 | few | CAIPATGQAGTGELFF | TGTGCCATCCCCGCTACGGGACAGGCGGGCACCGGGGAGCTGTTTTTT
TRBJ2-7 | TRBD2 | TRBV18 | NA | CASSAGTSGEQYF | TGTGCCAGCTCAGCTGGGACTAGCGGAGAGCAGTACTTC
TRBJ1-1 | TRBD1 | TRBV11-1 | NA | CASTLDRGTEAFF | TGTGCCAGCACCCTCGACAGGGGGACTGAAGCTTTCTTT
TRBJ1-5 | NA | TRBV7-2 | NA | CASSLADSPYQPQHF | TGTGCCAGCAGCTTAGCGGACAGCCCATATCAGCCCCAGCATTTT
TRBJ2-1 | NA | TRBV9 | NA | CASSVYPQGSYNEQFF | TGTGCCAGCAGCGTTTATCCTCAGGGGTCTTACAATGAGCAGTTCTTC
TRBJ2-5 | NA | TRBV5-1 | NA | CASSPFRGETQYF | TGCGCCAGCAGCCCCTTTAGGGGAGAGACCCAGTACTTC
TRBJ1-5 | NA | TRBV12-3/TRBV12-4 | NA | CASSWVAEPQHF | TGTGCCAGCAGTTGGGTTGCGGAGCCCCAGCATTTT
TRBJ2-5 | NA | TRBV5-5 | few | CASSLQAEETQYF | TGTGCCAGCAGCTTACAGGCTGAAGAGACCCAGTACTTC
TRBJ1-5 | NA | TRBV7-2 | NA | CASSLPGNQPQHF | TGTGCCAGCAGCTTACCAGGGAATCAGCCCCAGCATTTT
TRBJ1-1 | NA | TRBV27 | NA | CASAPLMNTEAFF | TGTGCCAGCGCGCCCCTTATGAACACTGAAGCTTTCTTT
TRBJ2-2 | TRBD1 | TRBV30 | once | CAWSAGGRLTGELFF | TGTGCCTGGAGCGCAGGGGGCAGATTAACCGGGGAGCTGTTTTTT
TRBJ2-3 | TRBD2 | TRBV5-1 | few | CASSYGLAGTSTDTQYF | TGCGCCAGCAGCTACGGACTAGCGGGGACAAGCACAGATACGCAGTATTTT
TRBJ2-5 | NA | TRBV10-1 | NA | CASSEQRRETQYF | TGCGCCAGCAGTGAGCAGCGGCGAGAGACCCAGTACTTC
TRBJ1-2 | TRBD1 | TRBV28 | NA | CASSSGQGLGYTF | TGTGCCAGCAGTTCGGGACAGGGCTTGGGCTACACCTTC
TRBJ2-4 | NA | TRBV18 | NA | CASSPTPGSNLKNIQYF | TGTGCCAGCTCCCCAACGCCGGGGTCCAATCTAAAAAACATTCAGTACTTC
TRBJ2-3 | TRBD2 | TRBV7-2 | NA | CASSLSGGGVWDTQYF | TGTGCCAGCAGCTTAAGCGGGGGGGGAGTCTGGGATACGCAGTATTTT
TRBJ1-5 | NA | TRBV7-2 | NA | CASSWDYNQPQHF | TGTGCCAGCAGCTGGGACTACAATCAGCCCCAGCATTTT
TRBJ2-1 | TRBD1 | TRBV5-1 | NA | CASSLGTGDNEQFF | TGCGCCAGCAGCTTGGGGACAGGAGACAATGAGCAGTTCTTC
TRBJ2-4 | NA | TRBV6-5 | NA | CASSLGHPKNIQYF | TGTGCCAGCAGTTTGGGACACCCCAAAAACATTCAGTACTTC